The entry that follows covers one T cell receptor (beta chain) sequence. This entry belongs to a study of blood T cell repertoires in COVID-19. TCRdb's copy holds only in-frame clones and misses some; the assay was immunoSEQ multiplex PCR. Of roughly 60,000 clones in the sample, approximately 80% are singletons; the top ten hold roughly 10%. CDR3 length: 14 amino acids. The sample comprised peripheral blood. V and J are TRBV21-1 and TRBJ2-5; the DNA was not used to check the table's D call, TRBD2. TRBV21-1 constitutes a pseudogene. The TCR was taken from a man aged 25 to 40 with COVID-19, enrolled during active disease. CDR3 sequence reads: CASSNKTCGETQYF. The CDR3 DNA is TGTGCCAGCAGCAACAAGACTTGCGGAGAGACCCAGTACTTC.